Presented here are 23 T cell receptor beta chains from one specimen sequenced in a study of Graves' ophthalmopathy and Graves' hyperthyroidism. Amplifying from RNA transcripts, the study obtained TCR beta CDR3 regions. The authors performed first-round RT-PCR with HTBI primers and then a second-round multiplex PCR. Using its own MiXCR run on the multiplex PCR reads, TCRdb lists one record per CDR3 protein. The sample includes around 1.1 million distinct CDR3 sequences, less than 45% of them seen just once. Sequencing used peripheral blood or thyroid tissue (not recorded which). The origin of the receptors is an adult man with Graves' hyperthyroidism.

Ten or more counts support this clonotype. The chain combines TRBV7-9 with TRBJ1-5, with D possibly TRBD1 on 6 matching bases. The CDR3 is 17 amino acids. Trimming cost V 0 bases and J 3 bases, with 15 bases left between them. Germline loops: CDR1 SEHNR, CDR2 FQNEAQ (reference sequence). The CDR3 reads CASSLAQGSGHNQPQHF. For the CDR3, the DNA is TGTGCCAGCAGCTTAGCGCAGGGCTCGGGACACAATCAGCCCCAGCATTTT.

The sample holds many counts of this clonotype. The CDR3 DNA reads TGTGCCAGCAGTTTTGGGGGGCGGGCCACTGAAGCTTTCTTT. The encoded protein is CASSFGGRATEAFF. The V call is TRBV12-3 or TRBV12-4, the J call TRBJ1-1; possibly TRBD1 for D (6 bases). V lost 3 bases and J lost 4, with 12 bases in between. CDR3 length equals 14 residues.

The chain is built from TRBV7-6 and TRBJ2-1; D is possibly TRBD2 (5 bases). Trimming shortened V by 1 base and J by 0 bases, and 10 bases separated the two germline ends. The CDR3 runs to 16 residues. Per the germline V gene, CDR1 is SGHVS and CDR2 is FNYEAQ. The CDR3 coding sequence is TGTGCCAGCAGCTTAGGAACTAGGCCCTCCTACAATGAGCAGTTCTTC. Protein sequence: CASSLGTRPSYNEQFF.

The chain carries TRBV10-3 and TRBJ2-5; either TRBD1 or TRBD2 may fit D (5 bases each). V was shortened by 10 bases and J by 3 bases, with 18 bases between the two germline ends. CDR3 size: 14 residues. Germline assignment: CDR1 ENHRY and CDR2 SYGVKD. The CDR3 reads CATQAGTAEETQYF. CDR3 bases: TGTGCCACACAAGCCGGGACGGCGGAAGAGACCCAGTACTTC.

This clonotype came up many times. This chain connects TRBV5-1 to TRBJ2-7; 7 bases map to TRBD2. The V and J ends lost 7 bases and 0 bases, in that order; junction bases with no gene match: 7. The CDR3 runs 14 residues. Germline loops: CDR1 SGHRS, CDR2 YFSETQ. The CDR3 bases are TGCGCCAGCCAGGGAGGGGTTAACTCCTACGAGCAGTACTTC. Translated, it gives CASQGGVNSYEQYF.

This clonotype was observed at least ten times. CDR3 nucleotide sequence: TGTGCCAGCAGTTCGGACACTGGGAACACTGAAGCTTTCTTT. It translates to CASSSDTGNTEAFF. The V gene is TRBV2, the J gene TRBJ1-1, with D possibly matching TRBD1 (5 bases). The CDR3 length is 14 residues. Germline V CDR1 and CDR2: SNHLY, FYNNEI. V gave up 5 bases and J gave up 1 base, with 11 bases separating them.

This clonotype turned up a few times. V and J are TRBV5-1 and TRBJ2-7; 8 positions match TRBD1. J was trimmed by 5 bases and V by 1 base; bases with no gene match: 5. The CDR3 consists of 14 residues. CDR1 SGHRS and CDR2 YFSETQ come from the germline V gene. The CDR3 sequence: CASSLKDRANEQYF. The CDR3 DNA follows: TGCGCCAGCAGCTTGAAGGACAGGGCAAACGAGCAGTACTTC.

This clonotype was picked up one time. At one end, the junction sequence differs from germline, possibly due to a read error. The chain has TRBV4-1 and TRBJ1-1, with unresolved D. CDR1 and CDR2 (germline): MGHRA, YSYEKL. The CDR3 is 14 amino acids. CDR3 in DNA: TGTGCCAGCAGCCAAGATACCCGATCCACTGAAGCTTTCTTT. The encoded protein is CASSQDTRSTEAFF.

The CDR3 sequence is CASRIRPDSHNEKLFF. The CDR3 DNA sequence: TGTGCCAGCAGGATACGTCCGGACAGCCATAATGAAAAACTGTTTTTT. This sequence joins TRBV7-2 and TRBJ1-4, with a weak D call TRBD1 (6 bases). CDR1 SGHTA and CDR2 FQGNSA come from the germline V gene. V lost 6 bases, J lost 4 bases, and 18 bases lay in between. The CDR3 is 16 residues long.

In its sample, this clonotype was seen a few times. The genes are TRBV7-6 and TRBJ2-7, with 7 nucleotides matching TRBD2. Germline CDR1 SGHVS, CDR2 FNYEAQ. There are 19 residues in the CDR3. V shed 2 bases and J 5 bases; nucleotides not matched to a gene: 21. The CDR3 reads CASSLSIGFGAGESHEQYF. The CDR3 DNA reads TGTGCCAGCAGCTTATCAATAGGTTTTGGGGCGGGAGAATCCCACGAGCAGTACTTC.

J is TRBJ2-7 and V is TRBV19; the D gene is possibly TRBD1 (5 bases). V lost 6 bases and J lost 8, with 17 bases in between. This CDR3 is 13 amino acids long. CDR1 and CDR2 (germline): LNHDA, SQIVND (reference sequence). CDR3 region: CASSRTQGSQQYF. The DNA of the CDR3 is TGTGCCAGTAGCAGAACCCAGGGAAGTCAGCAGTACTTC.

V is TRBV5-6 and J is TRBJ2-7; TRBD2 might be the D (8 bases). With 4 bases removed from V and 5 bases from J, the gap between germline ends came to 22 bases. CDR3 length: 16 residues. Germline-derived CDR1 and CDR2 are SGHDT and YYEEEE. CDR3 residues: CASSPGGGGRRHEQYF. The CDR3 bases are TGTGCCAGCAGCCCTGGAGGGGGCGGGAGGAGGCACGAGCAGTACTTC.

This clonotype occurred many times. CDR3 in amino acids: CASRGRTPVSGANVLTF. CDR3 DNA sequence: TGTGCCAGCAGAGGGAGGACACCGGTCTCTGGGGCCAACGTCCTGACTTTC. The V and J genes are TRBV25-1 and TRBJ2-6, with D tentatively TRBD2 (6 bases). Trimming left V 6 bases short and J 0 bases short, with 15 bases between. This CDR3 is built from 17 residues. CDR1 is MGHDK, CDR2 SYGVNS, per germline. Based on the CDR3 plus reference TRBV25-1 and TRBJ2-6, the full variable domain is EADIYQTPRYLVIGTGKKITLECSQTMGHDKMYWYQQDPGMELHLIHYSYGVNSTEKGDLSSESTVSRIRTEHFPLTLESARPSHTSQYLCASRGRTPVSGANVLTFGAGSRLTVL.

This chain uses TRBV29-1 with TRBJ1-1; D possibly corresponds to TRBD1 (5 bases). The germline V gene encodes CDR1 SQVTM and CDR2 ANQGSEA. This CDR3 has 13 amino acids. V lost 5 bases, J lost 4 bases, and 14 bases lay in between. Here the CDR3 reads CSVKPGASTEAFF. CDR3 sequence (DNA): TGCAGCGTTAAGCCTGGGGCAAGCACTGAAGCTTTCTTT.

This clonotype was detected ten times or more. V gene TRBV9 combines with J gene TRBJ1-3; possible D gene TRBD1, 6 bases. CDR1 SGDLS and CDR2 YYNGEE come from the germline V gene. The germline V and J ends were trimmed by 3 bases and 0 bases, with 13 bases remaining between them. The CDR3 sequence is 16 residues long. CDR3 sequence reads: CASSATSTGSGNTIYF. CDR3 DNA: TGTGCCAGCAGCGCAACTTCGACAGGCTCTGGAAACACCATATATTTT.

The sample holds many counts of this clonotype. This sequence joins TRBV20-1 and TRBJ1-2; possibly TRBD1 for D (6 bases). The CDR3 loop spans 14 amino acids. V gave up 5 bases and J gave up 2 bases, with 15 bases separating them. CDR1 is DFQATT, CDR2 SNEGSKA, per germline (reference sequence). The CDR3 loop reads CSAQSRDKNYGYTF. The CDR3 DNA follows: TGCAGTGCTCAGTCGCGGGACAAAAACTATGGCTACACCTTC.

This clonotype was observed a few times. The chain couples TRBV7-8 to TRBJ2-3, with D perhaps TRBD1 (6 bases). The CDR3 is 15 residues long. V lost 4 bases to trimming and J lost 0 bases, with 11 bases between them. CDR1 and CDR2 (germline): SGHVS, FQNEAQ. Written as DNA, the CDR3 is TGTGCCAGCAGCTGGACAGCGACTAGCACAGATACGCAGTATTTT. Translation: CASSWTATSTDTQYF.

Turning to this clonotype: With a much larger clone just one base away, this may be a read error. The chain has TRBV19 and TRBJ2-5, with D perhaps being TRBD1 or TRBD2 (5 bases each). This CDR3 has 14 amino acids. V lost 3 bases and J lost 3, with 11 bases in between. Germline V gene lookup returns CDR1 LNHDA and CDR2 SQIVND (reference sequence). The DNA for the CDR3 is TGTGCCAGTAGTATCCCCGGGGCCAAAGAGACCCAGTACTTC. It specifies CASSIPGAKETQYF.

This clonotype was seen at least ten times. The chain joins TRBV20-1 to TRBJ2-5; D unresolved. V was shortened by 3 bases and J by 5 bases, with 7 bases between the two germline ends. CDR1 is DFQATT and CDR2 is SNEGSKA in the germline V gene (reference sequence). The CDR3 runs to 11 residues. CDR3 sequence reads: CSASSPETQYF. In nucleotides, the CDR3 is TGCAGTGCTAGCAGCCCCGAGACCCAGTACTTC.

J is TRBJ2-7 and V is TRBV6-2 or TRBV6-3; TRBD2 aligns across 9 bases. Unmatched junction bases numbered 11, after V lost 5 bases and J lost 6 bases. The V gene's germline CDR1 is MNHEY and CDR2 SVGEGT. This CDR3 has 15 amino acids. The CDR3 DNA is TGTGCCAGCAGTGACCCGGGACTAGCCGTATTCGAGCAGTACTTC. This gives the protein CASSDPGLAVFEQYF.

This clonotype has only a few counts. CDR3 amino acids: CASSLGTGPDTQYF. The DNA for the CDR3 is TGTGCCAGCAGCCTTGGGACAGGACCAGATACGCAGTATTTT. The gene calls are TRBV7-9 and TRBJ2-3; 8 bases agree with TRBD1. The ends lost 5 bases at V and 4 bases at J; junction bases unmatched: 5. CDR3 length: 14 residues. The V gene's germline CDR1 is SEHNR and CDR2 FQNEAQ (reference sequence). The full variable domain, with the rest looked up from reference TRBV7-9 and TRBJ2-3, is DTGVSQNPRHKITKRGQNVTFRCDPISEHNRLYWYRQTLGQGPEFLTYFQNEAQLEKSRLLSDRFSAERPKGSFSTLEIQRTEQGDSAMYLCASSLGTGPDTQYFGPGTRLTVL.

At least ten counts were recorded for this clonotype. V gene TRBV29-1 combines with J gene TRBJ1-5, with 7 nucleotides matching TRBD1. Trimming removed 7 bases from V and 4 bases from J; junction bases left unmatched: 10. The CDR3 contains 14 residues. CDR1 SQVTM and CDR2 ANQGSEA come from the germline V gene. The CDR3 region is CSAIARGENQPQHF. In nucleotides, the CDR3 is TGCAGCGCGATCGCCAGGGGGGAAAATCAGCCCCAGCATTTT.

The chain is built from TRBV29-1 and TRBJ2-5; 12 bases are shared with TRBD1. The ends lost 5 bases at V and 7 bases at J; junction bases unmatched: 8. CDR1 is SQVTM, CDR2 ANQGSEA, per germline. The length of the CDR3 is 14 residues. The chain's CDR3 is CSVPGQGASVTQYF. Written as DNA, the CDR3 is TGCAGCGTTCCGGGACAGGGGGCATCTGTGACCCAGTACTTC.